The present T cell receptor (beta chain) was sequenced within a study of cytomegalovirus exposure and HLA in healthy donors. Study-wide findings and caveats: Reportedly, diagnosis of cytomegalovirus status by the classifier showed high specificity and sensitivity.

As concerns this clone: The antigen remains undetermined.

Primers for the PCR totalled 60 Vbeta and 13 Jbeta. Profiled with immunoSEQ multiplex PCR; TCRdb holds only in-frame clones, not every one. The sample totals around 50,000 clones. The V gene's germline CDR1 is LNHDA and CDR2 SQIVND (reference sequence). The CDR3 is 15 residues long. J lost 2 bases, V lost 8 bases, and 10 bases had no gene match. The receptor was derived from a young woman in good health and CMV-seropositive. Material: PBMCs. The chain couples TRBV19 to TRBJ1-1; TRBD1 agrees at 8 bases. The CDR3 spells CASSTDGQGNTEAFF. For the CDR3, the DNA is TGTGCCAGTTCGACCGACGGACAGGGTAACACTGAAGCTTTCTTT.